Presented here are 31 T cell receptor beta chains from one specimen sequenced in a study of CD8 T cells in Susac syndrome. Random hexamers served to reverse transcribe about 0.5 to 1 ug RNA. TCRdb ran MiXCR on the immunoSEQ multiplex PCR reads and lists one entry per CDR3 protein. Among about 140,000 distinct CDR3 sequences, more than 85% were seen once, and the ten largest hold approximately 0.17%. Sequenced input: CD8+ T cells from PBMCs. The source of these receptors is a human donor with Susac syndrome.

The chain combines TRBV9 with TRBJ1-2; D may be TRBD1 (5 bases). V was shortened by 5 bases and J by 4 bases, with 12 bases between the two germline ends. The CDR3 is made up of 13 amino acids. Germline V gene sequence: CDR1 SGDLS, CDR2 YYNGEE. The CDR3 reads CASRAGTGYGYTF. Here the CDR3 DNA reads TGTGCCAGCAGAGCCGGGACCGGCTATGGCTACACCTTC.

This chain links TRBV11-2 with TRBJ1-1; D is unclear. This CDR3 is 12 amino acids long. V gave up 1 base and J gave up 7 bases, with 7 bases separating them. Germline CDR1 SGHAT, CDR2 FQNNGV. CDR3 region: CASSLAVHEAFF. The CDR3 DNA reads as TGTGCCAGCAGCTTAGCTGTTCATGAAGCTTTCTTT. The full variable domain, its missing parts supplied by reference TRBV11-2 and TRBJ1-1, is EAGVAQSPRYKIIEKRQSVAFWCNPISGHATLYWYQQILGQGPKLLIQFQNNGVVDDSQLPKDRFSAERLKGVDSTLKIQPAKLEDSAVYLCASSLAVHEAFFGQGTRLTVV.

The chain joins TRBV6-5 to TRBJ2-1; 8 bases are shared with TRBD1. Germline trimming cut 3 bases from V and 10 bases from J; bases unmatched to any gene: 11. The CDR3 consists of 15 residues. CDR1 and CDR2 (germline): MNHEY, SVGAGI. The DNA for the CDR3 is TGTGCCAGCAGTTATCGGGACTCGGGACAGGAGGAGCAGTTCTTC. This sequence encodes CASSYRDSGQEEQFF.

The V call is TRBV4-1, the J call TRBJ2-7; D may be TRBD1 (5 bases). V was shortened by 1 base and J by 1 base, with 14 bases between the two germline ends. The V gene's germline CDR1 is MGHRA and CDR2 YSYEKL. The CDR3 contains 16 residues. CDR3 nucleotide sequence: TGCGCCAGCAGCCAAGTAAGAGACAGCCGTTCCTACGAGCAGTACTTC. This translates into CASSQVRDSRSYEQYF.

The J gene is TRBJ1-5, the V gene TRBV30, with a tentative D call TRBD1 (5 bases). CDR1 and CDR2 (germline): GTSNPN, SVGIG (reference sequence). The CDR3 loop spans 15 amino acids. The V gene lost 0 bases and the J gene lost 7 bases, with 16 bases spanning the gap. The CDR3 reads CAWSVDGGVGQPQHF. The CDR3 DNA sequence: TGTGCCTGGAGTGTAGACGGGGGTGTTGGGCAGCCCCAGCATTTT. Looking up the rest from reference TRBV30 and TRBJ1-5 gives the full variable domain: SQTIHQWPATLVQPVGSPLSLECTVEGTSNPNLYWYRQAAGRGLQLLFYSVGIGQISSEVPQNLSASRPQDRQFILSSKKLLLSDSGFYLCAWSVDGGVGQPQHFGDGTRLSIL.

The chain recombines TRBV7-3 with TRBJ2-3; D remains unclear. V was trimmed by 5 bases and J by 0 bases, leaving 9 bases between them. The germline V gene encodes CDR1 SGHTA and CDR2 FQGTGA. The CDR3 has 14 residues. The DNA for the CDR3 is TGTGCCAGCAGCGGACCACGAAGCACAGATACGCAGTATTTT. Its protein is CASSGPRSTDTQYF.

This chain connects TRBV9 to TRBJ2-5; 7 bases agree with TRBD2. Unmatched junction bases numbered 11, after V lost 5 bases and J lost 4 bases. The CDR3 is 15 amino acids. Germline V lookup: CDR1 SGDLS, CDR2 YYNGEE. The CDR3 loop is CASSESGTVGETQYF. CDR3 bases: TGTGCCAGCAGTGAGAGCGGGACCGTCGGAGAGACCCAGTACTTC. The full variable domain, its missing parts supplied by reference TRBV9 and TRBJ2-5, is DSGVTQTPKHLITATGQRVTLRCSPRSGDLSVYWYQQSLDQGLQFLIQYYNGEERAKGNILERFSAQQFPDLHSELNLSSLELGDSALYFCASSESGTVGETQYFGPGTRLLVL.

This rearrangement joins TRBV20-1 to TRBJ2-1; TRBD2 matches 14 bases. This CDR3 spans 14 amino acids. The trim removed 6 bases at V and 9 bases at J, leaving 7 bases unmatched. Looked up from germline, CDR1 is DFQATT and CDR2 is SNEGSKA (reference sequence). CDR3 sequence reads: CSAEGLAGVSEQFF. CDR3 in DNA: TGCAGTGCCGAGGGACTAGCGGGAGTAAGTGAGCAGTTCTTC.

In this sample, this clonotype turned up once. This chain joins TRBV12-3 or TRBV12-4 and TRBJ2-7; 7 bases line up with TRBD1. CDR3 length: 15 amino acids. V dropped 2 bases and J dropped 2; count of bases not matched to a gene: 6. The CDR3, as DNA: TGTGCCAGCAGTTTATCGGGGACAGAGACCTACGAGCAGTACTTC. Protein: CASSLSGTETYEQYF.

This clonotype was recorded only once. The chain carries TRBV6-2 or TRBV6-3 and TRBJ2-2, with D perhaps matching TRBD1 or TRBD2 (5 bases each). Germline lookup yields CDR1 MNHEY and CDR2 SVGEGT. V shed 6 bases and J shed 4 bases, with 12 bases lying between them. CDR3 size: 14 residues. The CDR3 DNA follows: TGTGCCAGCAGAATCGGGACCTTCACCGGGGAGCTGTTTTTT. Amino acids: CASRIGTFTGELFF.

This clonotype was recorded a few times. The chain has TRBV5-4 and TRBJ2-1; D is unclear. The germline gives CDR1 SGHNT, CDR2 YYREEE (reference sequence). The CDR3 has 11 amino acids. The V gene lost 0 bases and the J gene lost 7 bases, with 2 bases spanning the gap. CDR3 residues: CASSLENEQFF. The CDR3 DNA follows: TGTGCCAGCAGCTTGGAGAATGAGCAGTTCTTC.

J is TRBJ2-5 and V is TRBV29-1; 9 nucleotides line up with TRBD2. The ends lost 4 bases at V and 11 bases at J; junction bases unmatched: 5. The CDR3 runs to 11 residues. Per germline, CDR1 SQVTM and CDR2 ANQGSEA. CDR3 sequence (DNA): TGCAGCGTTGCTAGCGGGGCTAATCAGTACTTC. Residues: CSVASGANQYF.

This clonotype was seen once. The chain has TRBV20-1 and TRBJ2-7; D not resolved. The CDR3 is 15 amino acids. The germline V and J ends were trimmed by 0 bases and 5 bases, with 17 bases remaining between them. Germline values: CDR1 DFQATT, CDR2 SNEGSKA (reference sequence). The CDR3: CSARDPQAADHEQYF. CDR3 nucleotide sequence: TGCAGTGCTAGAGATCCCCAGGCCGCAGACCACGAGCAGTACTTC.

The chain couples TRBV6-5 to TRBJ1-5, with D possibly TRBD1 on 6 matching bases. This CDR3 has 14 amino acids. Trimming took off 4 bases at V and 6 bases at J, with 13 bases between the two ends. Germline-derived CDR1 and CDR2 are MNHEY and SVGAGI. DNA for the CDR3: TGTGCCAGCAGTTCACCACAGGGAGGTCAGCCCCAGCATTTT. This encodes CASSSPQGGQPQHF.

The chain links TRBV6-5 to TRBJ1-4; 7 nucleotides line up with TRBD1. There are 11 residues in the CDR3. The germline CDR1 and CDR2 sequences are MNHEY and SVGAGI. The CDR3 loop is CATGLNEKLFF. In DNA, the CDR3 is TGTGCGACAGGGCTGAATGAAAAACTGTTTTTT.

The chain combines TRBV12-3 or TRBV12-4 with TRBJ2-7, with 8 bases identical to TRBD2. The CDR3 spans 14 residues. The J segment lost 6 bases and the V segment lost 6 bases, leaving 10 bases of the junction unmatched. The CDR3 DNA is TGTGCCAGCAGAACAGCGGGAGACAAGTCCGAGCAGTACTTC. Encoded protein: CASRTAGDKSEQYF.

The chain uses TRBV7-8 and TRBJ2-3, with D maybe TRBD1 (5 bases). The germline V gene encodes CDR1 SGHVS and CDR2 FQNEAQ. Trimming left V 5 bases short and J 4 bases short, with 10 bases between. CDR3 length: 13 amino acids. The CDR3 region has the DNA TGTGCCAGCAGCCGACAGCAAGCAGATACGCAGTATTTT. It yields the protein CASSRQQADTQYF.

The CDR3 coding sequence is TGTGCCAGCAGCTTAGATAGGGCTGGGGCCAACGTCCTGACTTTC. It translates to CASSLDRAGANVLTF. The chain combines TRBV11-2 with TRBJ2-6; D remains ambiguous. Germline loops: CDR1 SGHAT, CDR2 FQNNGV. This CDR3 is 15 amino acids long. V gave up 0 bases and J gave up 2 bases, with 5 bases separating them.

The chain employs TRBV12-3 or TRBV12-4 and TRBJ2-7, with 8 bases matching TRBD2. With 7 bases clipped from V and 4 bases from J, the junction kept 12 bases outside the gene matches. The CDR3 loop spans 15 amino acids. The CDR3: CASTAISGSTYEQYF. In DNA, the CDR3 is TGTGCCAGCACCGCCATCAGCGGGAGTACGTACGAGCAGTACTTC.

The CDR3 bases are TGTGCCAGCAGTCCCCCAGGGGGGGTAGGTCAGCCCCAGCATTTT. Amino acid sequence: CASSPPGGVGQPQHF. The chain employs TRBV12-3 or TRBV12-4 and TRBJ1-5, with TRBD1 matching over 7 bases. V was clipped by 5 bases and J by 6 bases; unmatched bases: 10. This CDR3 has 15 amino acids.

V usage is TRBV12-3 or TRBV12-4 and J usage is TRBJ1-1; D is possibly TRBD1 (6 bases). CDR3 length: 15 amino acids. Trimming took off 7 bases at V and 4 bases at J, with 19 bases between the two ends. The CDR3 here is CASNFPGAGGTEAFF. CDR3 nucleotides: TGTGCCAGCAATTTCCCAGGGGCCGGGGGCACTGAAGCTTTCTTT.

The chain carries TRBV20-1 and TRBJ1-2, with 7 bases that match TRBD1. In germline, CDR1 is DFQATT, CDR2 SNEGSKA (reference sequence). This CDR3 has 12 amino acids. Unmatched junction bases numbered 5, after V lost 6 bases and J lost 4 bases. In DNA form, the CDR3 reads TGCAGTGCCCAGGGGGACTTCTATGGCTACACCTTC. It codes for CSAQGDFYGYTF.

This chain joins TRBV30 and TRBJ1-2; possible D gene TRBD1, 5 bases. V was shortened by 5 bases and J by 6 bases, with 22 bases between the two germline ends. This CDR3 contains 15 residues. From germline, CDR1 is GTSNPN and CDR2 SVGIG (reference sequence). The CDR3 is CAWQLPGAGWNGYTF. The CDR3 DNA reads TGTGCCTGGCAACTGCCCGGGGCAGGGTGGAATGGCTACACCTTC.

The chain combines TRBV5-6 with TRBJ1-1; D unresolved. Germline lookup yields CDR1 SGHDT and CDR2 YYEEEE. This CDR3 spans 15 amino acids. The V end was cut by 4 bases, the J end by 0 bases, with 13 bases between. This CDR3 reads CASSLVTHMNTEAFF. DNA for the CDR3: TGTGCCAGCAGCCTTGTCACACACATGAACACTGAAGCTTTCTTT.

This chain connects TRBV28 to TRBJ2-7; TRBD2 matches 13 bases. The CDR3 has 17 residues. Looked up from germline, CDR1 is MDHEN and CDR2 is SYDVKM. The J segment lost 4 bases and the V segment lost 5 bases, leaving 11 bases of the junction unmatched. CDR3 loop: CASSPVGLAGPFYEQYF. CDR3 DNA: TGTGCCAGCAGTCCGGTGGGACTAGCGGGACCCTTTTACGAGCAGTACTTC.

The chain carries TRBV9 and TRBJ2-3, with D uncertain. Trimming took 0 bases from V and 5 from J, leaving 7 bases between them. The CDR3 totals 13 residues. The germline V gene has CDR1 SGDLS and CDR2 YYNGEE. The CDR3 DNA is TGTGCCAGCAGCGTAGAGGTAGGAGATACGCAGTATTTT. Translation: CASSVEVGDTQYF. The full variable domain, completed using reference TRBV9 and TRBJ2-3, is DSGVTQTPKHLITATGQRVTLRCSPRSGDLSVYWYQQSLDQGLQFLIQYYNGEERAKGNILERFSAQQFPDLHSELNLSSLELGDSALYFCASSVEVGDTQYFGPGTRLTVL.

This clonotype has a handful of counts. The chain couples TRBV11-2 to TRBJ2-1, with D unresolved. Trimming stripped 1 base from V and 0 bases from J, with 10 bases between. This CDR3 has 16 residues. The germline V gene encodes CDR1 SGHAT and CDR2 FQNNGV. CDR3 sequence reads: CASSLVPLSSYNEQFF. The DNA for the CDR3 is TGTGCCAGCAGCTTAGTCCCTCTCAGCTCCTACAATGAGCAGTTCTTC.

The chain links TRBV5-6 to TRBJ2-1; D is possibly TRBD1 (5 bases). The ends were cut back, 0 bases at V and 5 bases at J, with 15 bases in the middle. Germline CDR1 SGHDT, CDR2 YYEEEE. This CDR3 contains 16 residues. The CDR3 DNA reads as TGTGCCAGCAGCTTGGGCACAGGCGGTATTCACAATGAGCAGTTCTTC. Its protein product is CASSLGTGGIHNEQFF. Using reference TRBV5-6 and TRBJ2-1 for the parts outside the CDR3, the full variable domain is DAGVTQSPTHLIKTRGQQVTLRCSPKSGHDTVSWYQQALGQGPQFIFQYYEEEERQRGNFPDRFSGHQFPNYSSELNVNALLLGDSALYLCASSLGTGGIHNEQFFGPGTRLTVL.

The chain joins TRBV5-1 to TRBJ2-1; TRBD2 matches at 8 bases. The germline gives CDR1 SGHRS, CDR2 YFSETQ. V dropped 2 bases and J dropped 8; count of bases not matched to a gene: 12. This CDR3 contains 16 residues. This chain's CDR3 is CASSFLGTSLIDEQFF. The CDR3 DNA follows: TGCGCCAGCAGCTTCCTTGGGACTAGTTTAATCGATGAGCAGTTCTTC.

The chain combines TRBV11-2 with TRBJ2-2; possible D gene TRBD2, 6 bases. The CDR3 totals 16 residues. Trimming pared 1 base from V and 1 base from J, leaving 10 bases between. Germline V CDR1 and CDR2: SGHAT, FQNNGV. The CDR3: CASSLVAGMNTGELFF. DNA for the CDR3: TGTGCCAGCAGCTTAGTGGCGGGAATGAACACCGGGGAGCTGTTTTTT.

This chain links TRBV20-1 with TRBJ1-1, with D unclear. Germline values: CDR1 DFQATT, CDR2 SNEGSKA (reference sequence). This CDR3 is 15 amino acids long. V was cut by 0 bases and J by 6 bases, with 17 bases left in between. In DNA form, the CDR3 reads TGCAGTGCTAGAGATCCCCGGGGTTACGACCCTGAAGCTTTCTTT. Its protein is CSARDPRGYDPEAFF.